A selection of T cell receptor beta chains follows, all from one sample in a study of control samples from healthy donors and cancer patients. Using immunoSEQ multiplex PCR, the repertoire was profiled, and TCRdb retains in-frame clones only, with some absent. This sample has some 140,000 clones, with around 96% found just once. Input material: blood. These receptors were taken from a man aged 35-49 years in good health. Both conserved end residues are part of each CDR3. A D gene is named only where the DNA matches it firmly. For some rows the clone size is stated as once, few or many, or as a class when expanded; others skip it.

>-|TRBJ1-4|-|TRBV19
CASTLQGVGEKLFF
TGTGCCAGTACCCTACAGGGAGTCGGCGAAAAACTGTTTTTT
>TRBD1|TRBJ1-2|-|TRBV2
CASSAGTVGYTF
TGTGCCAGCAGTGCTGGGACAGTTGGCTACACCTTC
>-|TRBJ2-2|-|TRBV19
CASSARNTGELFF
TGTGCCAGTAGCGCCCGGAACACCGGGGAGCTGTTTTTT
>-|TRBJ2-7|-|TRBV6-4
CASSDRQGVSYEQYF
TGTGCCAGCAGTGACCGCCAGGGAGTTAGCTACGAGCAGTACTTC
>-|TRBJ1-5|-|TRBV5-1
CASSLDLQGPQHF
TGCGCCAGCAGCTTGGACCTTCAGGGGCCCCAGCATTTT
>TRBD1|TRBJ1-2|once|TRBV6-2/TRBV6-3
CASSSTGDYGYTF
TGTGCCAGCAGTTCGACAGGGGACTATGGCTACACCTTC
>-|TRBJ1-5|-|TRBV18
CASSPGASNQPQHF
TGTGCCAGCTCACCCGGGGCTAGCAATCAGCCCCAGCATTTT
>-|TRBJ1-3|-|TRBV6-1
CASSERDFGNTIYF
TGTGCCAGCAGTGAACGGGATTTTGGAAACACCATATATTTT
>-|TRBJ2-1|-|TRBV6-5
CASSFRWEQFF
TGTGCCAGCAGTTTCCGTTGGGAGCAGTTCTTC
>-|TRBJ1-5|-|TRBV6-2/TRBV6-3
CASSYLGSPGPQHF
TGTGCCAGCAGTTACCTGGGCTCCCCCGGGCCCCAGCATTTT
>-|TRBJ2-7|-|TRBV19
CASSPGTYEQYF
TGTGCCAGTAGTCCCGGCACCTACGAGCAGTACTTC
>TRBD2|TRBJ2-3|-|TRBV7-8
CASNPRTSGARGTDTQYF
TGTGCCAGCAACCCTCGGACTAGCGGGGCTCGGGGCACAGATACGCAGTATTTT
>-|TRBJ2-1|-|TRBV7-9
CASSPREQFF
TGTGCCAGCAGCCCCCGGGAGCAGTTCTTC